This T cell receptor beta chain appears in the sequencing data of a study of blood T cell repertoires in COVID-19 (TCRdb year 2020). Context from the whole study: The collaborator samples originated in the United States, Italy and Spain and spanned the acute and convalescent phases of COVID-19. Samples were obtained from the ongoing ImmuneRACE study (first 160 participants) and from roughly 1,300 subjects provided by 6 global collaborators. Nearly every sample came with metadata listing a de-identified subject ID, COVID-19 status, age in years and sex. Subjects who had been exposed to COVID-19, were actively infected with it, or had recovered from it provided the deeply sampled blood TCRbeta repertoires that made up the dataset. HLA class I and class II types, where available, came from metadata supplied by the sample provider rather than from assay-based typing. The repertoires were released in a freely available public database intended as a resource for research on the immune response to SARS-CoV-2. The prospective study material was composed of cDNA or gDNA derived from T cells, B-cell-depleted T cells, or PBMCs.

Collaborating institutions collected whole blood in K2EDTA tubes following their own protocols. For TCRbeta analysis, collaborators shipped samples as frozen whole blood, isolated PBMCs, or DNA extracted from either of those sample types. The immunoSEQ Assay, a bias-controlled multiplex PCR, was used to amplify TCRbeta CDR3 regions from genomic DNA. As for the original processing: The number of nucleated cells in each sample was estimated from the amplification of reference gene primers within the assay. Sequence reads were collapsed and filtered to measure the absolute abundance of every unique TCRbeta CDR3 rearrangement. For each sample, productive Simpson clonality was calculated as the square root of Simpson's diversity index across productive rearrangements. TCRdb mirrors the immuneACCESS table, restricted to in-frame sequences. Some clones are absent from its copies; in checked studies, under half trace to an unresolved V gene, and the reason for the others is unknown. V, J and clone size are those of that table, while D and trimming were read from the DNA. This sample is represented by over 300,000 clones; around 89% of them were singletons. The top ten hold about 7% of the sample.

V is shortened by 7 bases, J by 8 bases, and the region joining them spans 14 bases. Including the terminal cysteine and phenylalanine, the CDR3 comprises 12 residues. Only the CDR3 DNA is retained, 36 bases long and in frame from the first base. CDR1 MNHEY and CDR2 SVGAGI are derived from the germline V gene. Broader findings and caveats from the paper: The quantity of clinical and demographic metadata differed by source and by participant and was supplied without curation.

About this clone: Its antigen is not yet known. No much larger clone is present one base from it, and per-base qualities are unavailable.

Sequenced sample: peripheral blood. Recombination connected TRBV6-5 to TRBJ1-2, with a weak D call of TRBD1 (5 bases match). This receptor was identified in a man between 18 and 35 years old with active or convalescent COVID-19. The CDR3 loop reads CASTRDAGGYTF. At the DNA level, the sequence is TGTGCCAGCACCCGGGACGCGGGAGGCTACACCTTC.